This T cell receptor (beta chain) was identified during a study of regulatory T cells in long-lasting Graves disease. Findings and caveats of the study: Only a small sample size was used, which may have cut accuracy. Graves' patients with persistent disease showed TCR diversity lower than patients newly diagnosed.

A note on this clonotype: Its antigen is currently unknown.

TCR beta libraries were built with iRepertoire HTBI primers and Arm-PCR of CDR3 regions. TCRdb independently ran MiXCR on the multiplex PCR reads; one entry per CDR3 protein. The repertoire holds 400,000 to 600,000 distinct CDR3 sequences, with around a fifth as singletons. This sample's time point: persistent/refractory GD, antithyroid drugs over 5 years with positive TRAb. PBMC RNA served as the TCR library source. From germline, CDR1 is SQVTM and CDR2 ANQGSEA. V was clipped by 7 bases and J by 6 bases, with 21 bases between them. This CDR3 is 14 amino acids long. This specimen consisted of peripheral blood mononuclear cells (PBMCs), obtained when the disease was refractory, from a patient treated with antithyroid drugs. This TCR came from a female donor with Graves disease. This rearrangement joins TRBV29-1 to TRBJ1-1, with D perhaps TRBD1 (6 bases). CDR3 sequence: CSATAGTGTPEAFF. In DNA form, the CDR3 reads TGCAGCGCCACCGCCGGTACAGGGACCCCTGAAGCTTTCTTT. The full variable domain, completed using reference TRBV29-1 and TRBJ1-1, is SAVISQKPSRDICQRGTSLTIQCQVDSQVTMMFWYRQQPGQSLTLIATANQGSEATYESGFVIDKFPISRPNLTFSTLTVSNMSPEDSSIYLCSATAGTGTPEAFFGQGTRLTVV.